This T cell receptor beta chain emerged from a study of blood T cells in healthy people across ages. Overall study results and limits: Long-lived donors carried more naive CD4+ cells and greater diversity than aged donors.

PCR was performed a second time for about 7 to 11 cycles using a sample-barcoded 5' primer and a J-beta primer mix. MiXCR, applied by TCRdb to the 5' RACE reads, yields one record per CDR3 protein. The sample has hundreds of thousands of distinct CDR3 sequences; approximately 21% are singletons. Trimming stripped 4 bases from V and 8 bases from J, with 9 bases between. CDR3 size: 13 residues. The germline V gene has CDR1 MNHEY and CDR2 SMNVEV (reference sequence). About this clonotype: Its antigen is not known.

The sequenced sample was blood. V usage is TRBV27 and J usage is TRBJ1-6; D is undetermined. This TCR was sampled from a man in his 70s in good health. The DNA of the CDR3 is TGTGCCAGCAGTTGGGCCGAGCATTCACCCCTCCACTTT. Translated: CASSWAEHSPLHF.